Below are 13 T cell receptor beta chains sequenced from a single sample in a study of cytomegalovirus exposure and HLA in healthy donors. Clones were sequenced by immunoSEQ multiplex PCR, and TCRdb holds only the in-frame ones, with some missing. The data hold 160,000 or so clones, with more than 75% observed a single time. The source material was PBMCs. These receptors all stem from a man aged 18 to 35 in good health and CMV-seronegative.

The chain is built from TRBV10-3 and TRBJ2-7; 9 nucleotides agree with TRBD1. CDR3 size: 16 residues. Germline CDR1 reads ENHRY; CDR2 reads SYGVKD. J lost 2 bases, V lost 6 bases, and 11 bases had no gene match. The CDR3 DNA reads as TGTGCCATCAGCGGGGGACAGGGACACCTAACCTACGAGCAGTACTTC. Translation gives CAISGGQGHLTYEQYF.

The CDR3, as DNA: TGTGCCAGCAGTTTCGCTATAAGCAATCAGCCCCAGCATTTT. It specifies CASSFAISNQPQHF. The chain has TRBV27 and TRBJ1-5; no clear D gene. The germline V and J ends were trimmed by 3 bases and 1 base, with 7 bases remaining between them. CDR3 length: 14 amino acids. The germline CDR1 and CDR2 sequences are MNHEY and SMNVEV (reference sequence).

This rearrangement joins TRBV4-1 to TRBJ2-3; TRBD1 aligns across 7 bases. CDR1 MGHRA and CDR2 YSYEKL come from the germline V gene. Trimming removed 1 base from V and 2 bases from J; junction bases left unmatched: 6. The CDR3 has 16 residues. CDR3 loop: CASSQGATGNTDTQYF. The CDR3 nucleotides read TGCGCCAGCAGCCAAGGGGCGACAGGGAACACAGATACGCAGTATTTT.

The gene calls are TRBV28 and TRBJ1-1, with D maybe TRBD1 (6 bases). CDR1 MDHEN and CDR2 SYDVKM come from the germline V gene. This CDR3 has 17 residues. V lost 3 bases, J lost 2 bases, and 19 bases lay in between. CDR3 amino acids: CASSFRTVNRANTEAFF. As DNA, the CDR3 is TGTGCCAGCAGTTTTAGGACCGTTAACAGGGCAAACACTGAAGCTTTCTTT.

The chain combines TRBV7-9 with TRBJ2-7; D may be TRBD2 (6 bases). V lost 5 bases and J lost 2, with 13 bases in between. In germline, CDR1 is SEHNR, CDR2 FQNEAQ (reference sequence). The CDR3 has 14 amino acids. CDR3 in amino acids: CASSPPGVPYEQYV. The CDR3 DNA sequence: TGTGCCAGCAGCCCGCCGGGAGTCCCCTACGAGCAGTACGTC.

This chain uses TRBV23-1 with TRBJ1-2; tentative D call: TRBD1 (5 bases). TRBV23-1 is treated as an ORF (open reading frame) with a function not yet certain. The CDR3 is 15 amino acids. V shed 10 bases and J shed 3 bases, with 21 bases lying between them. The CDR3: CANPRIRRGDYGYTF. CDR3 nucleotides: TGCGCCAACCCACGGATACGACGGGGGGACTATGGCTACACCTTC.

The chain carries TRBV4-1 and TRBJ2-5; the match to TRBD1 covers 9 bases. CDR3 length equals 14 residues. CDR1 is MGHRA and CDR2 is YSYEKL in the germline V gene. Unmatched junction bases numbered 4, after V lost 4 bases and J lost 4 bases. The CDR3 coding sequence is TGCGCCAGCAGCCTGGGGGGACAGGGAGAGACCCAGTACTTC. Translated: CASSLGGQGETQYF.

CDR3 amino acids: CASSQVDFQENTEAFF. The CDR3 DNA follows: TGCGCCAGCAGCCAAGTAGATTTCCAGGAGAACACTGAAGCTTTCTTT. The V call is TRBV4-1, the J call TRBJ1-1; D is unresolved. CDR1 is MGHRA and CDR2 is YSYEKL in the germline V gene. The CDR3 length is 16 residues. The ends were cut back, 1 base at V and 1 base at J, with 13 bases in the middle.

The V gene is TRBV4-1, the J gene TRBJ2-3; 8 nucleotides agree with TRBD1. The length of the CDR3 is 14 residues. Germline-derived CDR1 and CDR2 are MGHRA and YSYEKL. V was clipped by 1 base and J by 3 bases; unmatched bases: 0. The CDR3 DNA reads TGCGCCAGCAGCCAAGGGGACAGGACAGATACGCAGTATTTT. Translation gives CASSQGDRTDTQYF.

The chain carries TRBV7-9 and TRBJ2-7; tentative D call: TRBD1 (6 bases). CDR1 and CDR2 (germline): SEHNR, FQNEAQ (reference sequence). Trimming left V 5 bases short and J 1 base short, with 18 bases between. The CDR3 length is 16 residues. The CDR3 bases are TGTGCCAGCAGCGCCGTACAGGGTGGCGTGTCCTACGAGCAGTACTTC. Protein product: CASSAVQGGVSYEQYF.

The chain uses TRBV6-1 and TRBJ2-7; TRBD2 is a possible D gene (5 bases). Germline lookup yields CDR1 MNHNS and CDR2 SASEGT. V lost 7 bases and J 4 bases, leaving 20 bases between the germline ends. The CDR3 loop spans 15 amino acids. CDR3 sequence reads: CASTLNGVLPYEQYV. DNA for the CDR3: TGTGCCAGCACCCTCAACGGGGTTCTGCCTTACGAGCAGTACGTC.

The chain has TRBV4-3 and TRBJ2-1; no clear D. CDR3 length: 19 residues. In germline, CDR1 is LGHNA, CDR2 YSLEER. V was shortened by 0 bases and J by 2 bases, with 20 bases between the two germline ends. CDR3 region: CASSQEWISNAAPYNEQFF. The CDR3 DNA is TGCGCCAGCAGCCAAGAGTGGATTAGTAACGCGGCCCCCTACAATGAGCAGTTCTTC.

The chain is built from TRBV28 and TRBJ2-7; D might be TRBD2 (7 bases). V dropped 2 bases and J dropped 2 bases, with 16 bases sitting between them. The CDR3 is 16 residues long. Germline V gene data show CDR1 as MDHEN and CDR2 as SYDVKM. CDR3 protein: CASSLAQGRVAYEQYF. In nucleotides, the CDR3 is TGTGCCAGCAGTTTAGCTCAGGGGAGGGTCGCCTACGAGCAGTACTTC.